This record looks at one TCR beta chain sequence and its context. Roughly 0.45 to 1 ug RNA was reverse transcribed with random hexamers. Amplification of TCR beta CDR3 across 54 Vbeta and 13 Jbeta was performed with immunoSEQ multiplex PCR. A single record per CDR3 protein comes from TCRdb applying MiXCR to the immunoSEQ multiplex PCR reads. The sample lists some 110,000 distinct CDR3 sequences; more than 85% were seen once. These data belong to a study of CD8 T cells in Susac syndrome. Germline CDR1 is LNHDA and CDR2 is SQIVND (reference sequence). The CDR3 loop spans 13 amino acids. Between the trimmed V and J ends, which lost 4 bases and 5 bases, there was a span of 11 bases. CD8+ and CD4+ T cells circulating in blood were sequenced for TCR beta. The multiple sclerosis control group was made up of treatment-naive patients with stable or active relapsing-remitting disease. TEMRA cells were enriched by FACS, and CD4+ and CD8+ T cells were negatively isolated.

The chain joins TRBV19 to TRBJ2-5, with D perhaps matching TRBD2 (7 bases). The source of this sequence is a human donor with multiple sclerosis. The sample was CD4+ T cells from PBMCs. CDR3 sequence (DNA): TGTGCCAGTAGTACGGGGGGCGAGGAGACCCAGTACTTC. It is translated as CASSTGGEETQYF.